This T cell receptor beta chain emerged from a study of CD8 T cells in Susac syndrome. The authors reverse transcribed roughly 0.5 to 1 ug RNA with random hexamers. TCRdb called the immunoSEQ multiplex PCR reads again in MiXCR, with one record for every CDR3 protein. The data show under 200,000 distinct CDR3 sequences, about 91% seen once. Germline values: CDR1 ENHRY, CDR2 SYGVKD. This CDR3 has 15 residues. The ends were cut back, 2 bases at V and 3 bases at J, with 11 bases in the middle. A single count supports this clonotype. Material: CD4+ T cells from PBMCs. The receptor comes from a human donor with Susac syndrome. V and J are TRBV10-3 and TRBJ1-5; weak D call: TRBD1 (6 bases). The CDR3 loop reads CAISEGQGNNQPQHF. DNA of the CDR3: TGTGCCATCAGTGAGGGCCAGGGGAACAATCAGCCCCAGCATTTT.